Listed here are 7 T cell receptor beta chains from one sample, sequenced in a study of cytomegalovirus exposure and HLA in healthy donors (dated by TCRdb to 2016 to 2017). The method was the immunoSEQ multiplex PCR assay. For the multiplex PCR, a mixture combining 60 forward primers for TCR Vbeta segments and 13 reverse primers for TCR Jbeta segments was used. Not all clones reach the TCRdb copy of this immuneACCESS table, which keeps in-frame sequences only. Checked studies attribute under half of the gap to unresolved V genes and leave the rest unexplained. Here the sample has 180,000 or so clones; 77% occur a single time. The top ten hold around 3% of the sample. Sequenced material: PBMCs. Receptors were obtained from a female donor in good health and CMV-seronegative.

The CDR3 DNA reads TGTGCCAGCAGCGTAACGGGACAGGGGATCAGCGAGCAGTACTTC. Translated: CASSVTGQGISEQYF. V and J are TRBV9 and TRBJ2-7, with 10 nucleotides matching TRBD1. The germline CDR1 and CDR2 sequences are SGDLS and YYNGEE. J was trimmed by 6 bases and V by 1 base; bases with no gene match: 7. The CDR3 extends over 15 amino acids.

The rearrangement joins TRBV9 to TRBJ2-2; possibly TRBD2 for D (6 bases). The V end lost 4 bases, the J end lost 0 bases, and 10 bases lay between the germline ends. Germline CDR1 reads SGDLS; CDR2 reads YYNGEE. The CDR3 spans 15 residues. CDR3 region: CASSWDSPNTGELFF. The CDR3 nucleotides read TGTGCCAGCAGCTGGGACTCCCCGAACACCGGGGAGCTGTTTTTT.

The chain is built from TRBV6-6 and TRBJ2-5; 8 nucleotides agree with TRBD1. J lost 5 bases, V lost 6 bases, and 8 bases had no gene match. The CDR3 spans 14 residues. The germline V gene encodes CDR1 MNHNY and CDR2 SVGAGI (reference sequence). For the CDR3, the DNA is TGTGCCAGCAGAACCAGGGGGCGCGGGGAGACCCAGTACTTC. As protein: CASRTRGRGETQYF.

V is TRBV7-9 and J is TRBJ2-3; D unresolved. Between the trimmed V and J ends, which lost 3 bases and 0 bases, there was a span of 10 bases. The CDR3 has 15 residues. Germline CDR1 SEHNR, CDR2 FQNEAQ (reference sequence). This CDR3 is CASSLFTVSTDTQYF. The DNA of the CDR3 is TGTGCCAGCAGCTTGTTTACAGTTAGCACAGATACGCAGTATTTT.

This clone was detected once. The rearrangement uses TRBV5-4 and TRBJ1-1, with D possibly being TRBD1 (5 bases). CDR3 length equals 15 residues. Germline V lookup: CDR1 SGHNT, CDR2 YYREEE (reference sequence). V lost 0 bases, J lost 2 bases, and 11 bases lay in between. CDR3 nucleotide sequence: TGTGCCAGCAGCTTGGACCCGGGGGATAACACTGAAGCTTTCTTT. Protein sequence: CASSLDPGDNTEAFF.

The chain recombines TRBV27 with TRBJ2-5; TRBD1 matches at 8 bases. The J call is uncertain, as TRBJ2-7 better fits the DNA end. This CDR3 spans 15 amino acids. The germline V gene has CDR1 MNHEY and CDR2 SMNVEV (reference sequence). The CDR3 is CASSPTDRALDEQYF. The CDR3, as DNA: TGTGCCAGCAGTCCTACGGACAGGGCCCTAGACGAGCAGTACTTC.

This chain links TRBV7-9 with TRBJ2-7; TRBD2 matches at 12 bases. Germline assignment: CDR1 SEHNR and CDR2 FQNEAQ (reference sequence). Trimming cost V 3 bases and J 5 bases; bases outside gene matches: 5. The CDR3 consists of 15 residues. CDR3 protein: CASSFRTSGTDEQYF. CDR3 bases: TGTGCCAGCAGCTTTAGGACTAGCGGGACCGACGAGCAGTACTTC. Full variable domain (rest looked up from reference TRBV7-9 and TRBJ2-7): DTGVSQNPRHKITKRGQNVTFRCDPISEHNRLYWYRQTLGQGPEFLTYFQNEAQLEKSRLLSDRFSAERPKGSFSTLEIQRTEQGDSAMYLCASSFRTSGTDEQYFGPGTRLTVT.